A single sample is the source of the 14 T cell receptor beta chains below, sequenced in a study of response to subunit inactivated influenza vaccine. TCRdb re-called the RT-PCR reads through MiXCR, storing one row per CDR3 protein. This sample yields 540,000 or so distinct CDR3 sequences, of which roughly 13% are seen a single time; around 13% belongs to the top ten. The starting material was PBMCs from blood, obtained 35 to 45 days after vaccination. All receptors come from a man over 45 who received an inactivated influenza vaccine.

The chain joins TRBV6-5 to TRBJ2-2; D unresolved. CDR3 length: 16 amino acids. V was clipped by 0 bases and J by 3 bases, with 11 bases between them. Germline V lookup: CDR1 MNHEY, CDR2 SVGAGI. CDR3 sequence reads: CASSYSFLSDTGELFF. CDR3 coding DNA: TGTGCCAGCAGTTACTCTTTCCTCTCGGACACCGGGGAGCTGTTTTTT.

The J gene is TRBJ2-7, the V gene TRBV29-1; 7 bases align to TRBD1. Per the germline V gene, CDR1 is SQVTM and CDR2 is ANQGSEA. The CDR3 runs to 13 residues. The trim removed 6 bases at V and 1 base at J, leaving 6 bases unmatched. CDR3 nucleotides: TGCAGCGTCCGGACAGGATTTTCCTACGAGCAGTACTTC. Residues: CSVRTGFSYEQYF.

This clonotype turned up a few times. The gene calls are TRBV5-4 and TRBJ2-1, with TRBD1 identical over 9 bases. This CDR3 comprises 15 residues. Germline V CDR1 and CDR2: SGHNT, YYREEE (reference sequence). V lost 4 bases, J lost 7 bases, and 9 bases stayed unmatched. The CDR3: CASSPPGTGRNEQFF. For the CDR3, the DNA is TGTGCCAGCAGCCCTCCCGGGACAGGGAGGAATGAGCAGTTCTTC.

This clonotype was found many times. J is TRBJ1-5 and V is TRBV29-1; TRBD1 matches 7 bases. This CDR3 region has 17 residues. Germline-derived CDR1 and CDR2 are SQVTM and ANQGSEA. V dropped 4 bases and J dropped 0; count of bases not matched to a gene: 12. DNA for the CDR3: TGCAGCGTTGTTCAGGGCAGGGGGTTTGATAGCAATCAGCCCCAGCATTTT. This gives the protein CSVVQGRGFDSNQPQHF.

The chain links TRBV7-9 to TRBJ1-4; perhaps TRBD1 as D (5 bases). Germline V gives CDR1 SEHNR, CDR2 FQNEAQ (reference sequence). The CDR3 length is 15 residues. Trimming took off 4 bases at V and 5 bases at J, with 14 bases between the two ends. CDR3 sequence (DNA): TGTGCCAGCAGCTATGGAGGACGGGGGAATGAAAAACTGTTTTTT. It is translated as CASSYGGRGNEKLFF. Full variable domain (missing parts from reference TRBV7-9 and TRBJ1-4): DTGVSQNPRHKITKRGQNVTFRCDPISEHNRLYWYRQTLGQGPEFLTYFQNEAQLEKSRLLSDRFSAERPKGSFSTLEIQRTEQGDSAMYLCASSYGGRGNEKLFFGSGTQLSVL.

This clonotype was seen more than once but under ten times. The CDR3 bases are TGTGCCAGCAGCTTAACTGACAAATACGAGCAGTACTTC. This sequence encodes CASSLTDKYEQYF. The chain couples TRBV7-3 to TRBJ2-7; no definite D call. Germline loops: CDR1 SGHTA, CDR2 FQGTGA. V was clipped by 0 bases and J by 4 bases, with 7 bases between them. The CDR3 contains 13 residues.

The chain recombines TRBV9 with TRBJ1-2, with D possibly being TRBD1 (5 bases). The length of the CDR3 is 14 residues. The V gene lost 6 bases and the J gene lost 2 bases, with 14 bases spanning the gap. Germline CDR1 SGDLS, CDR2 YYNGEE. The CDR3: CASNPSPGNYGYTF. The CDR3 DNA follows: TGTGCCAGCAACCCCTCGCCAGGGAACTATGGCTACACCTTC.

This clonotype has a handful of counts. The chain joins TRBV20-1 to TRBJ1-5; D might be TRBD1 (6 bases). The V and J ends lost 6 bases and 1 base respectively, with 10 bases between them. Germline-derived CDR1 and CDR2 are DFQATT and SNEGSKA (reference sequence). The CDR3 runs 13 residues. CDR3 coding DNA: TGCAGTGCCCGGGACACCAGCAATCAGCCCCAGCATTTT. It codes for CSARDTSNQPQHF.

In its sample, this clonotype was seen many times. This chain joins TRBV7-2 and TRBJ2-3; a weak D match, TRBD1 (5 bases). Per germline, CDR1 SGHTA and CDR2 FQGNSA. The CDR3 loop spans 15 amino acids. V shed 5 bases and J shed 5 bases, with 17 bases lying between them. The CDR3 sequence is CASSPGYSRVDTQYF. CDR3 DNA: TGTGCCAGCAGCCCAGGGTATAGCAGGGTAGATACGCAGTATTTT.

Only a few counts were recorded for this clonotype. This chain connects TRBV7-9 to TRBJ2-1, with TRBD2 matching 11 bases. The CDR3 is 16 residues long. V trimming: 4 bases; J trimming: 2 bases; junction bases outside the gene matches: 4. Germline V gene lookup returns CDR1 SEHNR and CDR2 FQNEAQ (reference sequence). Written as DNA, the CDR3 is TGTGCCAGCAGCTCCCTTAGCGGGAGGGCCTACAATGAGCAGTTCTTC. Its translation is CASSSLSGRAYNEQFF. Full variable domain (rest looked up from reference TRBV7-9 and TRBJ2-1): DTGVSQNPRHKITKRGQNVTFRCDPISEHNRLYWYRQTLGQGPEFLTYFQNEAQLEKSRLLSDRFSAERPKGSFSTLEIQRTEQGDSAMYLCASSSLSGRAYNEQFFGPGTRLTVL.

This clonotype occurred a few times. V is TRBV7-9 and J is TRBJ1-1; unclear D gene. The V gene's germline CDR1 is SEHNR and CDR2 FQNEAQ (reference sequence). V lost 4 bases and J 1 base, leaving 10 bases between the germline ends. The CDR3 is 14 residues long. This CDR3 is CASSSSDPNTEAFF. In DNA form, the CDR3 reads TGTGCCAGCAGCTCCTCGGACCCGAACACTGAAGCTTTCTTT.

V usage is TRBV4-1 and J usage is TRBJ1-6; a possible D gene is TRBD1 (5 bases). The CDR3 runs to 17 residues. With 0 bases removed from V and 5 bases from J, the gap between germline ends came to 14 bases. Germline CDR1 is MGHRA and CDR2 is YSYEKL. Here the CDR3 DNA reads TGCGCCAGCAGCCAAGATAGGTCAGGGCTAAATAATTCACCCCTCCACTTT. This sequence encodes CASSQDRSGLNNSPLHF.

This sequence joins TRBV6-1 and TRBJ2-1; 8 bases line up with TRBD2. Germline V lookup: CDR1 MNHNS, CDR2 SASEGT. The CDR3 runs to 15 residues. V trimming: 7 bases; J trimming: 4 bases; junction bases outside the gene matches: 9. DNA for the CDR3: TGTGCCAGCACACCGGCCGGGACTAGTTACAATGAGCAGTTCTTC. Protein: CASTPAGTSYNEQFF.

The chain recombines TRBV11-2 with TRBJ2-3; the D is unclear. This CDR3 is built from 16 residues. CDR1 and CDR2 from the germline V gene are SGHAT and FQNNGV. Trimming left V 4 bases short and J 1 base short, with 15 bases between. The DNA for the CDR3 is TGTGCCAGCAGCTCCACTCCGTGGGATCGCACAGATACGCAGTATTTT. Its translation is CASSSTPWDRTDTQYF.